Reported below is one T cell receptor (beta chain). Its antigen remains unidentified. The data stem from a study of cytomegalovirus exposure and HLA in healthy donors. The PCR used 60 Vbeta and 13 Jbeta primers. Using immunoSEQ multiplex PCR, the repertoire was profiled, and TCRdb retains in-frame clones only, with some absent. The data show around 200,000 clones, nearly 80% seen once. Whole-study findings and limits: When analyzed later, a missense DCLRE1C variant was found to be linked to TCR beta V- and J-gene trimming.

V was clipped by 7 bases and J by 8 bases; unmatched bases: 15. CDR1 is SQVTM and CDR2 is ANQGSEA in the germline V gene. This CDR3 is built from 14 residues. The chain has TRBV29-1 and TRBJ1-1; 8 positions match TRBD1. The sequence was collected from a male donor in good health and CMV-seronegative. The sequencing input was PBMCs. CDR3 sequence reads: CSALKGQAPPEAFF. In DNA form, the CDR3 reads TGCAGCGCTCTGAAGGGACAGGCCCCCCCCGAAGCTTTCTTT.